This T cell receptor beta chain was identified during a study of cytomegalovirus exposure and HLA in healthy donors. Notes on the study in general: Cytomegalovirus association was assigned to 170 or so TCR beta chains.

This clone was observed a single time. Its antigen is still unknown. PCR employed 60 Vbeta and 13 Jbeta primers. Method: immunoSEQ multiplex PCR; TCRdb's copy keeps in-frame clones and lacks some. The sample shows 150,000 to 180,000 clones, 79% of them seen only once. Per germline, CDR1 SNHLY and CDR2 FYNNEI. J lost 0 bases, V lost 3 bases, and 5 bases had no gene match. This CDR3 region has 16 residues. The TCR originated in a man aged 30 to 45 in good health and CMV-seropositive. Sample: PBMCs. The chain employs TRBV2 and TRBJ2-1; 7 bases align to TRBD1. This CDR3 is CASSDSGQSSYNEQFF. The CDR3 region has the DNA TGTGCCAGCAGTGACTCGGGACAGAGCTCCTACAATGAGCAGTTCTTC.